The 23 T cell receptor beta chains in this list originate from one sample, sequenced in a study of Ad26.COV2.S vaccination and SARS-CoV-2 variants. Treatment here: around 19 received Ad26.COV2.S at low or high dose, single or two shots; about 5 received placebo; per-sample allocation not given. Repertoires come from day 63 after the first vaccine or placebo injection. Clones were sequenced by immunoSEQ multiplex PCR, and TCRdb holds only the in-frame ones, with some missing. The table includes 300,000 to 350,000 clones, around nine tenths detected once. The sample here was peripheral blood, taken in a trial of Ad26.COV2.S vaccine versus placebo. The receptors come from a person between 18 and 65 years old who received the Ad26.COV2.S COVID-19 vaccine or a placebo.

The chain recombines TRBV7-2 with TRBJ1-1; no clear D gene. The CDR3 runs to 14 residues. Germline CDR1 is SGHTA and CDR2 is FQGNSA. V was shortened by 5 bases and J by 4 bases, with 14 bases between the two germline ends. This CDR3 reads CASSTGLRGTEAFF. The CDR3 DNA is TGTGCCAGCAGCACCGGGCTCCGGGGCACTGAAGCTTTCTTT. Combining the CDR3 with reference TRBV7-2 and TRBJ1-1 gives the whole variable domain GAGVSQSPSNKVTEKGKDVELRCDPISGHTALYWYRQSLGQGLEFLIYFQGNSAPDKSGLPSDRFSAERTGGSVSTLTIQRTQQEDSAVYLCASSTGLRGTEAFFGQGTRLTVV.

V is TRBV5-6 and J is TRBJ2-2; 7 bases agree with TRBD1. There are 16 residues in the CDR3. V gave up 4 bases and J gave up 2 bases; unmatched junction bases: 8. Germline CDR1 SGHDT, CDR2 YYEEEE. This chain's CDR3 is CASSMFRGKNTGELFF. The CDR3 coding sequence is TGTGCCAGCAGCATGTTCAGGGGGAAAAACACCGGGGAGCTGTTTTTT. Full variable domain (missing parts from reference TRBV5-6 and TRBJ2-2): DAGVTQSPTHLIKTRGQQVTLRCSPKSGHDTVSWYQQALGQGPQFIFQYYEEEERQRGNFPDRFSGHQFPNYSSELNVNALLLGDSALYLCASSMFRGKNTGELFFGEGSRLTVL.

V is TRBV7-2 and J is TRBJ2-3; 7 bases fit TRBD2. Germline CDR1 and CDR2: SGHTA and FQGNSA. The CDR3 spans 16 residues. With V trimmed by 5 bases and J by 5 bases, 13 bases remained unmatched. The CDR3 spells CASSLAGGLVQDTQYF. The CDR3 DNA reads as TGTGCCAGCAGCCTTGCCGGAGGACTAGTACAAGATACGCAGTATTTT.

This rearrangement joins TRBV4-1 to TRBJ2-7; 10 nucleotides match TRBD1. The CDR3 spans 15 residues. The germline CDR1 and CDR2 sequences are MGHRA and YSYEKL. The trim removed 4 bases at V and 5 bases at J, leaving 8 bases unmatched. In DNA, the CDR3 is TGCGCCAGCAGCCCTTGGACAGGGGGGGCGGACGAGCAGTACTTC. Translation: CASSPWTGGADEQYF.

The rearrangement joins TRBV28 to TRBJ2-7, with D possibly matching TRBD1 (5 bases). Between the trimmed V and J ends, which lost 1 base and 0 bases, there was a span of 7 bases. The CDR3 totals 14 residues. CDR1 and CDR2 (germline): MDHEN, SYDVKM. CDR3 loop: CASSLLDTSYEQYF. CDR3 sequence (DNA): TGTGCCAGCAGTTTATTGGACACCTCCTACGAGCAGTACTTC.

This clone was seen a single time. The chain employs TRBV28 and TRBJ1-1; D is perhaps TRBD1 (5 bases). The V end was cut by 1 base, the J end by 4 bases, with 19 bases between. The germline gives CDR1 MDHEN, CDR2 SYDVKM. CDR3 length: 17 amino acids. This CDR3 is CASSLSGLEPLSTEAFF. Here the CDR3 DNA reads TGTGCCAGCAGTTTATCAGGGTTAGAACCTTTGAGCACTGAAGCTTTCTTT.

J is TRBJ1-4 and V is TRBV6-5; no definite D call. This CDR3 region has 14 residues. V lost 8 bases and J 6 bases, leaving 16 bases between the germline ends. From germline, CDR1 is MNHEY and CDR2 SVGAGI. This CDR3 is CASARARMDEKLFF. Written as DNA, the CDR3 is TGTGCCAGCGCAAGGGCGAGAATGGATGAAAAACTGTTTTTT.

The CDR3 spells CSDLAADTQYF. Written as DNA, the CDR3 is TGCAGCGACCTGGCGGCGGATACGCAGTATTTT. The chain has TRBV29-1 and TRBJ2-3; D unclear. The V gene's germline CDR1 is SQVTM and CDR2 ANQGSEA. V was cut by 7 bases and J by 6 bases, with 11 bases left in between. The length of the CDR3 is 11 residues.

As regards this clone: The same CDR3 can be traced to other DNA sequences in this sample. The chain has TRBV28 and TRBJ2-1, with TRBD1 as a possible D gene (5 bases). From germline, CDR1 is MDHEN and CDR2 SYDVKM. V was trimmed by 4 bases and J by 0 bases, leaving 10 bases between them. The CDR3 is made up of 15 amino acids. The CDR3: CASSSTDNSYNEQFF. The CDR3 nucleotides read TGTGCCAGCAGTTCGACAGACAACTCCTACAATGAGCAGTTCTTC. Full variable domain (outside the CDR3, taken from reference TRBV28 and TRBJ2-1): DVKVTQSSRYLVKRTGEKVFLECVQDMDHENMFWYRQDPGLGLRLIYFSYDVKMKEKGDIPEGYSVSREKKERFSLILESASTNQTSMYLCASSSTDNSYNEQFFGPGTRLTVL.

The rearrangement uses TRBV2 and TRBJ2-4; D call uncertain. Germline values: CDR1 SNHLY, CDR2 FYNNEI. The CDR3 runs 13 residues. Trimming left V 8 bases short and J 0 bases short, with 8 bases between. CDR3 amino acids: CASGSLAKNIQYF. CDR3 sequence (DNA): TGTGCCAGCGGCAGTCTAGCCAAAAACATTCAGTACTTC.

In its sample, this clone was seen once. The DNA of the CDR3 is TGTGCCAGTAGTGCCTGGGACAGTTCCTACGAGCAGTACTTC. Its protein product is CASSAWDSSYEQYF. V usage is TRBV19 and J usage is TRBJ2-7; 7 positions agree with TRBD1. This CDR3 is built from 14 residues. After removal of 5 bases from V and 1 base from J, the junction contained 5 bases not matched to a gene. Germline-derived CDR1 and CDR2 are LNHDA and SQIVND (reference sequence).

The J gene is TRBJ2-3, the V gene TRBV19; possibly TRBD2 for D (5 bases). Germline CDR1 is LNHDA and CDR2 is SQIVND (reference sequence). The CDR3 contains 17 residues. V lost 5 bases, J lost 1 base, and 19 bases lay in between. The CDR3 is CASSSGRPGGRTDTQYF. CDR3 in DNA: TGTGCCAGTAGTTCGGGAAGGCCTGGCGGCCGCACAGATACGCAGTATTTT. The full variable domain, rest sourced from reference TRBV19 and TRBJ2-3, is DGGITQSPKYLFRKEGQNVTLSCEQNLNHDAMYWYRQDPGQGLRLIYYSQIVNDFQKGDIAEGYSVSREKKESFPLTVTSAQKNPTAFYLCASSSGRPGGRTDTQYFGPGTRLTVL.

The chain couples TRBV19 to TRBJ2-1; no clear D. The CDR3 runs 13 residues. CDR1 is LNHDA and CDR2 is SQIVND in the germline V gene (reference sequence). The germline V and J ends were trimmed by 5 bases and 4 bases, with 9 bases remaining between them. CDR3 protein: CASSPFIYNEQFF. CDR3 DNA: TGTGCCAGTAGTCCCTTTATTTACAATGAGCAGTTCTTC.

CDR3 nucleotides: TGTGCCAGCAGCCAAGATCGTGAAGACAGGAGCGAGCAGTACTTC. This codes for CASSQDREDRSEQYF. The chain uses TRBV4-2 and TRBJ2-7; possible D gene TRBD1, 6 bases. This CDR3 comprises 15 residues. The V gene lost 0 bases and the J gene lost 6 bases, with 15 bases spanning the gap. CDR1 is LGHNA and CDR2 is YNFKEQ in the germline V gene.

V usage is TRBV5-4 and J usage is TRBJ2-7; D unclear. Trimming removed 4 bases at V and 6 bases at J, with 14 bases between. CDR1 and CDR2 (germline): SGHNT, YYREEE (reference sequence). This CDR3 contains 13 residues. CDR3 residues: CASSRDAPAEQYF. The CDR3 DNA reads as TGTGCCAGCAGCCGCGACGCCCCCGCCGAGCAGTACTTC.

CDR3 in amino acids: CASSPTGGGGKDEQYF. CDR3 DNA sequence: TGTGCCAGCAGCCCAACGGGAGGAGGGGGCAAAGACGAGCAGTACTTC. This chain connects TRBV28 to TRBJ2-7; perhaps D is TRBD1 or TRBD2 (7 bases each). The CDR3 spans 16 residues. Germline V gene data show CDR1 as MDHEN and CDR2 as SYDVKM. Deletions cut 6 bases from V and 5 bases from J, with 23 bases between.

This clone appeared a few times. This chain uses TRBV19 with TRBJ2-7; D may be TRBD1 or TRBD2 (5 bases each). Germline CDR1 and CDR2: LNHDA and SQIVND (reference sequence). Trimming shortened V by 11 bases and J by 0 bases, and 23 bases separated the two germline ends. CDR3 length: 16 residues. The CDR3 DNA reads TGTGCCTCCTCACCCTCGGGACCCCGCAGCTCCTACGAGCAGTACTTC. Translating it yields CASSPSGPRSSYEQYF.

The rearrangement links TRBV5-1 to TRBJ2-5; 11 bases agree with TRBD2. The CDR3 is made up of 16 amino acids. Losses at the gene ends were 4 bases for V and 3 bases for J; bases not matched to a gene: 8. Germline V gives CDR1 SGHRS, CDR2 YFSETQ. In DNA, the CDR3 is TGCGCCAGCAGCAATAATGTAGCGGGAGGGAAAGAGACCCAGTACTTC. Encoded protein: CASSNNVAGGKETQYF.

This clone was counted a single time. One junction end disagrees with the germline gene, perhaps due to a read error. The chain links TRBV9 to TRBJ2-1; tentatively, D is TRBD1 (9 bases). This CDR3 comprises 15 residues. Germline V gene data show CDR1 as SGDLS and CDR2 as YYNGEE. The CDR3, as DNA: TGTGCCAGCAACGTAGCGGGACAGGGAGACAATGAGCAGTTCTTC. The encoded protein is CASNVAGQGDNEQFF.

The chain uses TRBV11-1 and TRBJ2-5; the match to TRBD1 covers 7 bases. Looked up from germline, CDR1 is SGHAT and CDR2 is FQDESV (reference sequence). This CDR3 is built from 15 residues. The J segment lost 4 bases and the V segment lost 5 bases, leaving 10 bases of the junction unmatched. Here the CDR3 reads CASSRPQGVGETQYF. The DNA of the CDR3 is TGTGCCAGCAGCCGTCCCCAGGGGGTCGGAGAGACCCAGTACTTC.

The chain combines TRBV28 with TRBJ1-1, with 8 bases that match TRBD1. V was clipped by 5 bases and J by 6 bases; unmatched bases: 14. The CDR3 sequence is 16 residues long. The germline gives CDR1 MDHEN, CDR2 SYDVKM. The CDR3 loop is CASSTGQAVRRAEAFF. CDR3 DNA: TGTGCCAGCAGTACGGGACAGGCGGTCAGGAGGGCTGAAGCTTTCTTT. The full variable domain, with the rest looked up from reference TRBV28 and TRBJ1-1, is DVKVTQSSRYLVKRTGEKVFLECVQDMDHENMFWYRQDPGLGLRLIYFSYDVKMKEKGDIPEGYSVSREKKERFSLILESASTNQTSMYLCASSTGQAVRRAEAFFGQGTRLTVV.

The chain joins TRBV28 to TRBJ2-7; D is uncertain. V lost 4 bases to trimming and J lost 1 base, with 14 bases between them. CDR3 length equals 15 residues. Germline CDR1 MDHEN, CDR2 SYDVKM. CDR3 nucleotides: TGTGCCAGCAGTTCTAGGGCGAGTGGGTCCTACGAGCAGTACTTC. Protein product: CASSSRASGSYEQYF.

This rearrangement joins TRBV10-3 to TRBJ2-7; TRBD2 matches at 8 bases. Germline CDR1 ENHRY, CDR2 SYGVKD. The trim removed 2 bases at V and 0 bases at J, leaving 3 bases unmatched. The CDR3 consists of 15 residues. The CDR3 coding sequence is TGTGCCATCAGTGAGGCGGGGGGCAGCTCCTACGAGCAGTACTTC. It specifies CAISEAGGSSYEQYF.